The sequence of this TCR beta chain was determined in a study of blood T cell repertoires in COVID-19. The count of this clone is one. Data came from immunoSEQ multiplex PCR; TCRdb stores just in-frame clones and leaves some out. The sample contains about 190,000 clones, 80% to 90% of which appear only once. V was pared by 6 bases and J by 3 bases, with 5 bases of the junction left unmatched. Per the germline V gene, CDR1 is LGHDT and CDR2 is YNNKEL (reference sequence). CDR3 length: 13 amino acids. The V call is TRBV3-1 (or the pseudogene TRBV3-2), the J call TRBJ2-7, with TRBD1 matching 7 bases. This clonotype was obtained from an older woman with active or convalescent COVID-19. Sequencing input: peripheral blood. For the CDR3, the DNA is TGTGCCAGCAGAGGGGGCATAGGCTACGAGCAGTACTTC. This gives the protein CASRGGIGYEQYF.